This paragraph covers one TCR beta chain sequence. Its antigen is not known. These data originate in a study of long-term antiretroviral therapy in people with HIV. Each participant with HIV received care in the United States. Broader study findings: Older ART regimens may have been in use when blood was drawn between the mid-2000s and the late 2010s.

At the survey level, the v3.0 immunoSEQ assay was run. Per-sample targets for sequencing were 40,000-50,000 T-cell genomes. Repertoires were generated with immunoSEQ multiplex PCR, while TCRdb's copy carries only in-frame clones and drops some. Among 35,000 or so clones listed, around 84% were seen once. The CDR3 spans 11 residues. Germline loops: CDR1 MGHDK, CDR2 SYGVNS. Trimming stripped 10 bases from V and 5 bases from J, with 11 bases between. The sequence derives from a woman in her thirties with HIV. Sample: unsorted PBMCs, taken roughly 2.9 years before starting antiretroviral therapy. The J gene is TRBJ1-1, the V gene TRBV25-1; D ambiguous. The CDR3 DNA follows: TGTGCCACCCTTAGAGGAACTGAAGCTTTCTTT. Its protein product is CATLRGTEAFF.